Below are 28 T cell receptor beta chains sequenced from a single sample in a study of T-cell memory formation after mild COVID-19 (TCRdb year 2021). Libraries were made using 5' RACE. Instrument on record: Illumina NovaSeq 6000. TCRdb trimmed the raw reads at Q25, called clones with MiXCR and kept productive beta chains. Each CDR3 protein appears once, grouped with its most common genes and DNA. In this sample the table shows 250,000 to 400,000 distinct CDR3 sequences, more than 13% of which occur a single time. The ten most abundant clones make up roughly a fifth of the sample. Specimen: PBMCs or a T cell subset sorted from them (not recorded which). Receptors originate from a man between 18 and 35 years old who had mild COVID-19 (a few samples of this study predate the infection). The sample titles of this study are shuffled in the database, so cell type and time point are left out; the donor was told from shared clones.

In this sample, this clonotype turned up many times. V and J are TRBV7-2 and TRBJ2-1; 11 nucleotides match TRBD2. This CDR3 has 16 amino acids. Germline V gene data show CDR1 as SGHTA and CDR2 as FQGNSA. With V trimmed by 1 base and J by 8 bases, 7 bases remained unmatched. The chain's CDR3 is CASSLVSSGGIYEQFF. The CDR3 DNA sequence: TGTGCCAGCAGCTTAGTGTCTAGCGGGGGGATATATGAGCAGTTCTTC.

This chain links TRBV7-7 with TRBJ2-5; D unresolved. V was clipped by 0 bases and J by 4 bases, with 12 bases between them. The CDR3 spans 15 residues. CDR1 is SSHAT and CDR2 is FNYEAQ in the germline V gene (reference sequence). The CDR3 nucleotides read TGTGCCAGCAGCTTAGCGCTTTTGGCCGGAGAGACCCAGTACTTC. Translating gives CASSLALLAGETQYF. The entire variable domain, with the rest obtained from reference TRBV7-7 and TRBJ2-5, is as follows: GAGVSQSPRYKVTKRGQDVTLRCDPISSHATLYWYQQALGQGPEFLTYFNYEAQPDKSGLPSDRFSAERPEGSISTLTIQRTEQRDSAMYRCASSLALLAGETQYFGPGTRLLVL.

V gene TRBV20-1 combines with J gene TRBJ2-1, with D possibly TRBD1 on 6 matching bases. The germline V and J ends were trimmed by 5 bases and 3 bases, with 11 bases remaining between them. This CDR3 spans 13 amino acids. The germline V gene has CDR1 DFQATT and CDR2 SNEGSKA (reference sequence). Here the CDR3 reads CSAPRGGYNEQFF. The CDR3 DNA is TGCAGTGCTCCCCGAGGGGGCTACAATGAGCAGTTCTTC.

The chain employs TRBV12-3 or TRBV12-4 and TRBJ2-7; TRBD2 might be the D (6 bases). The germline V and J ends were trimmed by 5 bases and 0 bases, with 14 bases remaining between them. The CDR3 consists of 15 residues. The CDR3 is CASSPGTASSYEQYV. The CDR3 DNA reads as TGTGCCAGCAGTCCCGGGACTGCCAGCTCCTACGAGCAGTACGTC.

Written as DNA, the CDR3 is TGTGCCAGCAGCTTGGGTGGCAGGACACTCTACGAGCAGTACGTC. This encodes CASSLGGRTLYEQYV. The chain links TRBV5-6 to TRBJ2-7, with D possibly TRBD1 on 5 matching bases. This CDR3 region has 15 residues. Trimming removed 0 bases from V and 3 bases from J, with 13 bases in between. Germline CDR1 is SGHDT and CDR2 is YYEEEE.

The rearrangement uses TRBV6-5 and TRBJ1-4, with TRBD1 matching 9 bases. This CDR3 region has 18 residues. Germline loops: CDR1 MNHEY, CDR2 SVGAGI. V lost 5 bases, J lost 2 bases, and 12 bases stayed unmatched. This chain's CDR3 is CASSRTGAQTGTNEKLFF. CDR3 bases: TGTGCCAGCAGTCGGACAGGGGCGCAAACAGGGACTAATGAAAAACTGTTTTTT.

The gene calls are TRBV7-2 and TRBJ1-3; weak D call: TRBD1 (6 bases). V was trimmed by 2 bases and J by 0 bases, leaving 8 bases between them. Germline CDR1 and CDR2: SGHTA and FQGNSA. The CDR3 totals 15 residues. For the CDR3, the DNA is TGTGCCAGCAGCTTATGGACAGACTCTGGAAACACCATATATTTT. Translation: CASSLWTDSGNTIYF. Full variable domain (outside the CDR3, taken from reference TRBV7-2 and TRBJ1-3): GAGVSQSPSNKVTEKGKDVELRCDPISGHTALYWYRQSLGQGLEFLIYFQGNSAPDKSGLPSDRFSAERTGGSVSTLTIQRTQQEDSAVYLCASSLWTDSGNTIYFGEGSWLTVV.

V usage is TRBV7-6 and J usage is TRBJ2-1; 8 bases match TRBD2. The V and J ends lost 5 bases and 1 base, in that order; junction bases with no gene match: 10. The V gene's germline CDR1 is SGHVS and CDR2 FNYEAQ. The CDR3 has 17 amino acids. In nucleotides, the CDR3 is TGTGCCAGCAGCCGGACGGCCGGGGGGGCATCCTACAATGAGCAGTTCTTC. This gives the protein CASSRTAGGASYNEQFF.

V gene TRBV4-1 combines with J gene TRBJ2-2; weak D call: TRBD1 (6 bases). Germline V gives CDR1 MGHRA, CDR2 YSYEKL. The CDR3 consists of 15 residues. V dropped 1 base and J dropped 7 bases, with 13 bases sitting between them. The CDR3 DNA follows: TGCGCCAGCAGCCAAGTAGCAGGGGCTGGCGGGGAGCTGTTTTTT. It codes for CASSQVAGAGGELFF.

This clonotype was found a few times. The chain combines TRBV9 with TRBJ2-3; TRBD2 agrees at 8 bases. The CDR3 spans 16 residues. Germline trimming cut 4 bases from V and 2 bases from J; bases unmatched to any gene: 9. Germline CDR1 is SGDLS and CDR2 is YYNGEE. The CDR3: CASSPFGGEFTDTQYF. The CDR3 DNA is TGTGCCAGCAGCCCGTTCGGGGGGGAATTCACAGATACGCAGTATTTT.

This clonotype was recorded many times. This chain uses TRBV5-1 with TRBJ2-7, with TRBD2 matching 8 bases. The CDR3 loop spans 13 amino acids. Germline V gene data show CDR1 as SGHRS and CDR2 as YFSETQ. J lost 6 bases, V lost 4 bases, and 6 bases had no gene match. The CDR3 spells CASSNAGGGEQYF. CDR3 nucleotide sequence: TGCGCCAGCAGCAACGCGGGGGGAGGCGAGCAGTACTTC.

This clonotype was picked up a small number of times. The chain joins TRBV14 to TRBJ1-1, with a weak D call TRBD1 (5 bases). The CDR3 length is 14 residues. Trimming shortened V by 0 bases and J by 6 bases, and 11 bases separated the two germline ends. CDR1 and CDR2 from the germline V gene are SGHDN and FVKESK. CDR3 nucleotides: TGTGCCAGCAGCCAAGAGAGGGGCCGGGCTGAAGCTTTCTTT. The encoded protein is CASSQERGRAEAFF.

This clonotype has just a few counts. The CDR3 DNA follows: TGTGCCAGCAGCCAAGATGTGGGGACTAGGAGGGCGCAGTATTTT. Protein: CASSQDVGTRRAQYF. The gene calls are TRBV4-2 and TRBJ2-3, with TRBD2 identical over 8 bases. There are 15 residues in the CDR3. Germline CDR1 is LGHNA and CDR2 is YNFKEQ. V lost 0 bases and J lost 10; bases outside the gene matches: 9.

There are a few counts of this clonotype. CDR3 DNA sequence: TGTGCCAGCAGTTTTCACACAGATACGCAGTATTTT. Amino acids: CASSFHTDTQYF. The chain carries TRBV28 and TRBJ2-3; D unclear. V shed 3 bases and J shed 2 bases, with 3 bases lying between them. This CDR3 is built from 12 residues. CDR1 is MDHEN, CDR2 SYDVKM, per germline.

This clonotype was seen only a few times. The chain carries TRBV6-2 or TRBV6-3 and TRBJ2-5; D possibly matches TRBD1 or TRBD2 (5 bases each). The germline V and J ends were trimmed by 5 bases and 7 bases, with 14 bases remaining between them. Germline assignment: CDR1 MNHEY and CDR2 SVGEGT. The CDR3 consists of 13 residues. Here the CDR3 reads CASSEGLRGTQYF. The CDR3 DNA reads TGTGCCAGCAGTGAGGGGCTACGGGGGACCCAGTACTTC.

V is TRBV11-2 and J is TRBJ2-2; 7 bases are a match to TRBD2. J lost 5 bases, V lost 2 bases, and 5 bases had no gene match. The V gene's germline CDR1 is SGHAT and CDR2 FQNNGV. The CDR3 length is 15 residues. CDR3 in DNA: TGTGCCAGCAGCTTACCAGTCGGGGGGACCGGGGAGCTGTTTTTT. This translates into CASSLPVGGTGELFF.

This chain connects TRBV7-8 to TRBJ1-2; D ambiguous. Germline CDR1 and CDR2: SGHVS and FQNEAQ. This CDR3 has 13 amino acids. V gave up 5 bases and J gave up 8 bases, with 15 bases separating them. CDR3 nucleotides: TGTGCCAGCAGCCCCGAGTGGGATCAGGGCTACACCTTC. Protein: CASSPEWDQGYTF. The full variable domain, in which reference TRBV7-8 and TRBJ1-2 provide the parts outside the CDR3, is GAGVSQSPRYKVAKRGQDVALRCDPISGHVSLFWYQQALGQGPEFLTYFQNEAQLDKSGLPSDRFFAERPEGSVSTLKIQRTQQEDSAVYLCASSPEWDQGYTFGSGTRLTVV.

The chain couples TRBV7-6 to TRBJ2-2; D remains ambiguous. CDR1 and CDR2 (germline): SGHVS, FNYEAQ. The CDR3 is made up of 15 amino acids. Between the trimmed V and J ends, which lost 5 bases and 6 bases, there was a span of 16 bases. The CDR3 region is CASSILAGIPGELFF. CDR3 nucleotides: TGTGCCAGCAGCATACTGGCTGGTATACCCGGGGAGCTGTTTTTT.

The chain carries TRBV2 and TRBJ2-1; TRBD2 is a possible D gene (6 bases). V was trimmed by 8 bases and J by 5 bases, leaving 16 bases between them. Per the germline V gene, CDR1 is SNHLY and CDR2 is FYNNEI. The CDR3 has 14 amino acids. CDR3 coding DNA: TGTGCCAGCGCGCCCCTGGGCGGGGACAATGAGCAGTTCTTC. Its protein product is CASAPLGGDNEQFF. The full variable domain, completed using reference TRBV2 and TRBJ2-1, is EPEVTQTPSHQVTQMGQEVILRCVPISNHLYFYWYRQILGQKVEFLVSFYNNEISEKSEIFDDQFSVERPDGSNFTLKIRSTKLEDSAMYFCASAPLGGDNEQFFGPGTRLTVL.

In DNA, the CDR3 is TGTGCCACCAACAGGGGACCCTACGAGCAGTACGTC. Translating gives CATNRGPYEQYV. The chain links TRBV24-1 to TRBJ2-7, with 7 positions matching TRBD1. The germline V gene encodes CDR1 KGHDR and CDR2 SFDVKD. J was trimmed by 2 bases and V by 8 bases; bases with no gene match: 2. CDR3 length equals 12 residues.

The chain recombines TRBV11-2 with TRBJ1-2, with TRBD1 matching 7 bases. CDR1 is SGHAT, CDR2 FQNNGV, per germline. V gave up 6 bases and J gave up 4 bases; unmatched junction bases: 8. This CDR3 spans 14 amino acids. The CDR3 nucleotides are TGTGCCAGCAGGACGTACAGGGGAGGCTATGGCTACACCTTC. Amino acid sequence: CASRTYRGGYGYTF.

This clonotype occurred a few times. V and J are TRBV4-1 and TRBJ1-6; 9 bases are shared with TRBD1. V lost 5 bases, J lost 10 bases, and 9 bases stayed unmatched. This CDR3 is built from 15 residues. CDR1 is MGHRA, CDR2 YSYEKL, per germline. CDR3 sequence (DNA): TGCGCCAGCAGCACGGGACAGGGTATACGATCACCCCTCCACTTT. The encoded protein is CASSTGQGIRSPLHF.

The chain recombines TRBV7-2 with TRBJ2-3; D call uncertain. Germline V gene data show CDR1 as SGHTA and CDR2 as FQGNSA. V lost 6 bases and J lost 0, with 13 bases in between. This CDR3 spans 15 amino acids. CDR3 in amino acids: CASSLVGQSTDTQYF. The CDR3 DNA reads TGTGCCAGCAGTTTGGTGGGCCAAAGCACAGATACGCAGTATTTT.

This clonotype was seen many times. This chain connects TRBV7-9 to TRBJ1-2; D might be TRBD1 (5 bases). The germline V gene encodes CDR1 SEHNR and CDR2 FQNEAQ (reference sequence). The CDR3 consists of 13 residues. Trimming cost V 2 bases and J 4 bases, with 8 bases left between them. The CDR3 bases are TGTGCCAGCAGCTTACAGGGTATCTATGGCTACACCTTC. Protein: CASSLQGIYGYTF.

This clonotype was detected only a few times. The chain joins TRBV6-2 or TRBV6-3 to TRBJ2-7, with D perhaps TRBD1 (6 bases). The CDR3 loop spans 11 amino acids. Trimming removed 4 bases at V and 5 bases at J, with 6 bases between. Germline V gives CDR1 MNHEY, CDR2 SVGEGT. The DNA of the CDR3 is TGTGCCAGCAGTTGGGGGCACGAGCAGTACTTC. Its translation: CASSWGHEQYF.

This clonotype appeared a few times. This chain links TRBV27 with TRBJ1-1; 7 bases line up with TRBD1. CDR3 length equals 16 residues. The germline V gene encodes CDR1 MNHEY and CDR2 SMNVEV (reference sequence). V gave up 6 bases and J gave up 1 base; unmatched junction bases: 11. The CDR3 DNA is TGTGCCAGCAGCCCAACAGGGGTTAAGAGGAACACTGAAGCTTTCTTT. It encodes CASSPTGVKRNTEAFF.

The rearrangement joins TRBV20-1 to TRBJ1-4; D is ambiguous. Trimming left V 2 bases short and J 1 base short, with 8 bases between. Germline CDR1 reads DFQATT; CDR2 reads SNEGSKA (reference sequence). The CDR3 sequence is 14 residues long. In DNA form, the CDR3 reads TGCAGTGCTAGATCTATGGAAACTAATGAAAAACTGTTTTTT. Amino acids: CSARSMETNEKLFF.

This clonotype was seen more than once but under ten times. The V and J genes are TRBV24-1 and TRBJ2-1; D remains ambiguous. The ends were cut back, 7 bases at V and 4 bases at J, with 10 bases in the middle. The germline V gene has CDR1 KGHDR and CDR2 SFDVKD. The CDR3 has 13 amino acids. Here the CDR3 reads CATSAGAYNEQFF. The CDR3 DNA is TGTGCCACCAGCGCAGGAGCGTACAATGAGCAGTTCTTC.